This T cell receptor (beta chain) comes out of a study of shared clonotypes between healthy human individuals (dated by TCRdb to 2018 to 2021). Notes on the research overall: Two women and three men aged 18 to 49 years were included in the cohort. For each donor, CD4 naive and CD4 memory were each run on three plates, CD8 naive on two plates, and CD8 memory on one plate. Leukapheresis yielded between about 0.9 and 8.9 billion PBMCs per donor. The study deeply sequenced blood TCR repertoires of five healthy adults to estimate repertoire size and the extent of clonotype sharing between individuals. To increase sequencing depth and limit assay-specific biases, different laboratories used diverse techniques to prepare libraries and sequence TCR repertoires.

Summary of the overall study and its limitations: Sampling was restricted to blood, and TCR repertoires in tissues likely differ from the TCR repertoires found in blood. Pairwise subsampling indicated that sequencing depth was expected to affect the degree of clonotype sharing among donors. Across four donors, approximately 5% of naive CD4, 3% to 3.5% of naive CD8, under 2.5% of memory CD4, and 0.4% of memory CD8 clonotypes were shared. Rarefaction of sorted-subset datasets indicated incomplete sequencing despite the large sequencing depth. Larger estimated clonotype richness was generally found for naive subsets than for memory subsets. The genetic and exposure-history diversity represented was limited by the small number of donors. Clonotypes shared by all four sorted-subset donors showed higher generation probabilities than non-shared clonotypes.

TCR CDR3 regions were amplified from genomic DNA by multiplex PCR using the deep immunoSEQ assay. Extracted genomic DNA from each cell subset was spread evenly across all wells of several immunoSEQ 96-well plates, with each plate serving as a replicate. For sorted subsets, roughly 190 ng of genomic DNA, equivalent to 25,000 to 35,000 T cell genomes, went into each replicate PCR. The purified libraries were quantified using a Qubit 3.0 fluorometer, sized with a Bioanalyzer 2100, and then quantified again using the KAPA Library Quantification kit. Every immunoSEQ 96-well plate was sequenced on a separate single-read 150-cycle Illumina NextSeq 550 flow cell. As for the authors' bioinformatics: Because the immunoSEQ output held only junctional sequences and lacked quality scores, the filtering could not match the filtering applied to full-length reads. Sequences were annotated with PyIR, a Python wrapper for IgBLAST v1.9, and V/J genes and CDR3 were assigned using IMGT germline references. Any read was removed if the V/J assignment was weak (E-value above 1e-6), the CDR3 was missing, or the read contained stop codons, out-of-frame junctions, or ambiguous translated residues. A V3J clonotype was defined by an identical inferred V gene, J gene, and CDR3 amino acid sequence. Percentage overlap between repertoires was computed as shared unique clonotypes divided by the size of the smaller repertoire. Repertoire richness was assessed with RTK rarefaction, the Chao1 estimator, and Recon v2.1 estimates of unobserved clonotypes. OLGA was used to compute generation probabilities for all TCRbeta clonotypes that the gDNA method yielded from four donors. In TCRdb, the immuneACCESS table is reduced to in-frame sequences with V and J assigned. These tables do not hold every clone; where another copy was compared, an unresolved V gene accounts for under half, and the others remain unexplained. That table gives V, J and clone size, and the DNA gave D and trimming. The sample records approximately 2,300,000 clones, about 90% of which are singletons. Jointly, the top ten make up around 0.4% of the sample.

Donors were healthy HIV-negative adults with no recently reported acute infections or vaccinations. Every donor was a Caucasian adult living in Nashville, Tennessee, USA. Magnetic negative selection was used to enrich CD4+ T cells, after which naive cells were positively selected on CD45RA and the negative fraction became the memory subset. After blood collection by leukapheresis, PBMCs were isolated using Ficoll-Histopaque density gradient centrifugation and then cryopreserved in the vapor phase of liquid nitrogen. Analytical flow cytometry was used to check the purity and quantity of every magnetically sorted T cell population. Genomic DNA was isolated from each sorted fraction and quantified by UV absorbance on a Nanodrop 2000c. This clone was detected once. Its antigen is not yet known. Base-call qualities are not available, and no considerably larger clone is one nucleotide away. The trim is 8 bases for V and 4 bases for J, with a gap of 19 bases between the germline ends. The CDR3 runs 16 amino acids, cysteine and phenylalanine included. The DNA shown is the 48-base CDR3, in frame from base 1. Reading the germline V gene gives CDR1 SGHRS and CDR2 YFSETQ.

Sequencing was carried out using naive CD4+ T cells from PBMCs. The cell subset or site label, as the study defines it: CD45RA+ positively selected. Recombination connected TRBV5-1 to TRBJ2-6; the D gene could be either TRBD1 or TRBD2, each agreeing at 5 bases. This sequence was found in a man aged 18-30 years in good health. Some clones in this sample may be carry-over from other donors' samples. The nucleotide sequence reads TGCGCCAGTCAACGGGACGGTAGATCAGGGGCCAACGTCCTGACTTTC. This translates into CASQRDGRSGANVLTF.